The 25 T cell receptor beta chains below were found in one sample sequenced in a study of shared clonotypes between healthy human individuals. The assay was immunoSEQ multiplex PCR, and TCRdb's table has in-frame clones only and misses some. The data hold 1.4 million to 1.5 million clones, with roughly 96% observed a single time. The sequencing input was naive CD4+ T cells sorted from blood. Subset described: CD45RA+ positively selected. The receptors shown here come from a man aged 30-40 years in good health.

The gene calls are TRBV11-2 and TRBJ2-1, with 8 bases that match TRBD2. V lost 5 bases and J lost 9; bases outside the gene matches: 15. CDR1 and CDR2 from the germline V gene are SGHAT and FQNNGV. The CDR3 contains 16 residues. CDR3 in amino acids: CASSPFFGRVQGEQFF. The CDR3 nucleotides are TGTGCCAGCAGCCCCTTTTTCGGGAGGGTCCAGGGTGAGCAGTTCTTC.

The chain joins TRBV5-1 to TRBJ1-1, with D maybe TRBD1 (6 bases). Trimming cost V 2 bases and J 4 bases, with 12 bases left between them. Per the germline V gene, CDR1 is SGHRS and CDR2 is YFSETQ. There are 14 residues in the CDR3. This CDR3 reads CASSLQGPFTEAFF. CDR3 sequence (DNA): TGCGCCAGCAGCTTACAGGGCCCCTTCACTGAAGCTTTCTTT.

The gene calls are TRBV19 and TRBJ2-1; TRBD2 matches at 14 bases. This CDR3 region has 18 residues. V lost 9 bases, J lost 2 bases, and 12 bases stayed unmatched. Germline loops: CDR1 LNHDA, CDR2 SQIVND (reference sequence). The CDR3: CASSAGTSGSLPYNEQFF. The DNA of the CDR3 is TGTGCCAGCTCAGCCGGGACTAGCGGGAGTTTACCCTACAATGAGCAGTTCTTC. Using reference TRBV19 and TRBJ2-1 for the parts outside the CDR3, the full variable domain is DGGITQSPKYLFRKEGQNVTLSCEQNLNHDAMYWYRQDPGQGLRLIYYSQIVNDFQKGDIAEGYSVSREKKESFPLTVTSAQKNPTAFYLCASSAGTSGSLPYNEQFFGPGTRLTVL.

The rearrangement uses TRBV19 and TRBJ1-1; possibly TRBD1 for D (6 bases). The CDR3 has 14 residues. Germline CDR1 and CDR2: LNHDA and SQIVND (reference sequence). Trimming removed 4 bases at V and 0 bases at J, with 9 bases between. CDR3 sequence reads: CASSKGGLNTEAFF. CDR3 bases: TGTGCCAGTAGTAAGGGGGGATTGAACACTGAAGCTTTCTTT.

The chain employs TRBV9 and TRBJ2-1; 8 bases line up with TRBD2. The CDR3 has 17 amino acids. In germline, CDR1 is SGDLS, CDR2 YYNGEE. V shed 3 bases and J 7 bases; nucleotides not matched to a gene: 15. The CDR3 DNA follows: TGTGCCAGCAGCGCGAACTACGAGCGGGAGATAGGGAATGAGCAGTTCTTC. This encodes CASSANYEREIGNEQFF.

J is TRBJ2-7 and V is TRBV28; D ambiguous. The germline V and J ends were trimmed by 3 bases and 3 bases, with 12 bases remaining between them. In germline, CDR1 is MDHEN, CDR2 SYDVKM. The CDR3 is made up of 14 amino acids. The CDR3 sequence is CASSFGPTVYEQYF. DNA of the CDR3: TGTGCCAGCAGTTTTGGCCCGACGGTCTACGAGCAGTACTTC.

The gene calls are TRBV2 and TRBJ1-1; no clear D gene. Germline-derived CDR1 and CDR2 are SNHLY and FYNNEI. The germline V and J ends were trimmed by 3 bases and 1 base, with 6 bases remaining between them. The length of the CDR3 is 13 residues. In DNA, the CDR3 is TGTGCCAGCAGTGATTCAGGGAACACTGAAGCTTTCTTT. Translation gives CASSDSGNTEAFF.

V gene TRBV25-1 combines with J gene TRBJ1-2; no reliable D call. Trimming took off 5 bases at V and 7 bases at J, with 11 bases between the two ends. Germline CDR1 is MGHDK and CDR2 is SYGVNS. The CDR3 has 12 amino acids. The CDR3 region is CASSFGLAGYTF. In nucleotides, the CDR3 is TGTGCCAGCAGTTTCGGACTGGCTGGCTACACCTTC.

This chain uses TRBV5-1 with TRBJ2-5; D might be TRBD1 or TRBD2, each matching 7 bases. Looked up from germline, CDR1 is SGHRS and CDR2 is YFSETQ. CDR3 length: 15 amino acids. V gave up 4 bases and J gave up 2 bases, with 15 bases separating them. The chain's CDR3 is CASSNGGDRQETQYF. Here the CDR3 DNA reads TGCGCCAGCAGCAATGGGGGGGACAGACAAGAGACCCAGTACTTC. The full variable domain, with the rest looked up from reference TRBV5-1 and TRBJ2-5, is KAGVTQTPRYLIKTRGQQVTLSCSPISGHRSVSWYQQTPGQGLQFLFEYFSETQRNKGNFPGRFSGRQFSNSRSEMNVSTLELGDSALYLCASSNGGDRQETQYFGPGTRLLVL.

The V call is TRBV9, the J call TRBJ2-2, with 7 bases matching TRBD2. The CDR3 sequence is 15 residues long. Trimming took 4 bases from V and 6 from J; bases not matched to a gene: 9. From germline, CDR1 is SGDLS and CDR2 YYNGEE. This CDR3 reads CASSLRGGDAGELFF. CDR3 nucleotides: TGTGCCAGCAGCCTTCGGGGAGGGGACGCCGGGGAGCTGTTTTTT. Using reference TRBV9 and TRBJ2-2 for the parts outside the CDR3, the full variable domain is DSGVTQTPKHLITATGQRVTLRCSPRSGDLSVYWYQQSLDQGLQFLIQYYNGEERAKGNILERFSAQQFPDLHSELNLSSLELGDSALYFCASSLRGGDAGELFFGEGSRLTVL.

The chain has TRBV5-6 and TRBJ2-3; D gene ambiguous. The germline V gene encodes CDR1 SGHDT and CDR2 YYEEEE. The V gene lost 0 bases and the J gene lost 1 base, with 6 bases spanning the gap. This CDR3 has 14 residues. The CDR3 DNA is TGTGCCAGCAGCTTGGAGGTGCGCACAGATACGCAGTATTTT. Translating gives CASSLEVRTDTQYF.

The V gene is TRBV10-3, the J gene TRBJ2-3; D not resolved. V was clipped by 8 bases and J by 3 bases, with 6 bases between them. CDR1 and CDR2 (germline): ENHRY, SYGVKD. The CDR3 is made up of 11 amino acids. The CDR3 DNA sequence: TGTGCCATCGGCGATACAGATACGCAGTATTTT. Translated, it gives CAIGDTDTQYF.

The gene calls are TRBV18 and TRBJ2-7; D not certain. Germline loops: CDR1 KGHSH, CDR2 LQKENI. Trimming left V 7 bases short and J 3 bases short, with 7 bases between. This CDR3 region has 11 residues. The CDR3 reads CASLSNYEQYF. As DNA, the CDR3 is TGTGCCAGCTTAAGCAACTACGAGCAGTACTTC.

The chain employs TRBV11-2 and TRBJ2-2; D might be TRBD1 (6 bases). CDR1 SGHAT and CDR2 FQNNGV come from the germline V gene. Trimming left V 7 bases short and J 6 bases short, with 18 bases between. The CDR3 covers 15 residues. The CDR3 loop is CASTLGQGFSGELFF. The CDR3 bases are TGTGCCAGCACCCTGGGGCAGGGGTTTTCCGGGGAGCTGTTTTTT.

The V gene is TRBV11-2, the J gene TRBJ1-1, with 7 bases matching TRBD1. Germline CDR1 is SGHAT and CDR2 is FQNNGV. The CDR3 length is 14 residues. The V segment lost 5 bases and the J segment 10 bases; nucleotides outside the gene matches: 13. CDR3 coding DNA: TGTGCCAGCAGCCCCACCCCGGCAGGGGGTAGAGCTTTCTTT. Its protein is CASSPTPAGGRAFF.

The chain is built from TRBV9 and TRBJ1-5, with D possibly being TRBD1 (6 bases). Trimming removed 2 bases from V and 7 bases from J, with 10 bases in between. Per the germline V gene, CDR1 is SGDLS and CDR2 is YYNGEE. This CDR3 spans 13 amino acids. CDR3 residues: CASSVPQGQPQHF. Written as DNA, the CDR3 is TGTGCCAGCAGCGTCCCTCAGGGGCAGCCCCAGCATTTT.

This clone showed up just once. J is TRBJ1-5 and V is TRBV27, with TRBD1 matching over 8 bases. The CDR3 is made up of 17 amino acids. Trimming took 5 bases from V and 0 from J; bases not matched to a gene: 9. Germline CDR1 is MNHEY and CDR2 is SMNVEV (reference sequence). CDR3 loop: CASSPNRGSISNQPQHF. CDR3 DNA sequence: TGTGCCAGCAGTCCTAACAGGGGGTCGATTAGCAATCAGCCCCAGCATTTT.

The rearrangement joins TRBV5-1 to TRBJ1-4; D is unresolved. This CDR3 has 18 residues. CDR1 is SGHRS, CDR2 YFSETQ, per germline. The V gene lost 0 bases and the J gene lost 0 bases, with 15 bases spanning the gap. The CDR3, as DNA: TGCGCCAGCAGCTTGGGGCCGCCTCTCATCGCAACTAATGAAAAACTGTTTTTT. It translates to CASSLGPPLIATNEKLFF.

For this clone: The identical CDR3 is also encoded by other nucleotide sequences in the sample. The V call is TRBV27, the J call TRBJ1-1; a possible D gene is TRBD1 (5 bases). This CDR3 region has 12 residues. Germline V gives CDR1 MNHEY, CDR2 SMNVEV (reference sequence). Trimming cost V 3 bases and J 5 bases, with 7 bases left between them. Written as DNA, the CDR3 is TGTGCCAGCAGTTTTCGGGGGACTGAAGCTTTCTTT. Protein: CASSFRGTEAFF.

This clone occurred once. The rearrangement links TRBV5-4 to TRBJ2-1, with D possibly matching TRBD1 (7 bases). Germline assignment: CDR1 SGHNT and CDR2 YYREEE (reference sequence). V lost 0 bases and J lost 6, with 16 bases in between. CDR3 length: 16 residues. This CDR3 reads CASSLAPGGSGNEQFF. CDR3 coding DNA: TGTGCCAGCAGCTTGGCCCCAGGGGGGTCTGGCAATGAGCAGTTCTTC.

This clone has a single count. The chain recombines TRBV28 with TRBJ1-2; D unclear. This CDR3 comprises 11 residues. Per germline, CDR1 MDHEN and CDR2 SYDVKM. V was trimmed by 2 bases and J by 8 bases, leaving 6 bases between them. The CDR3: CASSLATGYTF. The CDR3 coding sequence is TGTGCCAGCAGTTTAGCCACCGGCTACACCTTC.

This clone was seen a handful of times. V gene TRBV7-9 combines with J gene TRBJ1-1; D is ambiguous. Trimming left V 7 bases short and J 1 base short, with 13 bases between. Per the germline V gene, CDR1 is SEHNR and CDR2 is FQNEAQ (reference sequence). The CDR3 loop spans 14 amino acids. The CDR3 protein is CASIQPGRNTEAFF. The CDR3 nucleotides are TGTGCCAGCATCCAGCCCGGACGGAACACTGAAGCTTTCTTT.

With respect to this clone: The same CDR3 arises from other DNA sequences in this sample as well. The V and J genes are TRBV7-2 and TRBJ2-3, with 11 bases aligning to TRBD2. Germline V lookup: CDR1 SGHTA, CDR2 FQGNSA. This CDR3 contains 14 residues. The J segment lost 1 base and the V segment lost 6 bases, leaving 0 bases of the junction unmatched. Here the CDR3 reads CASRLAGGTDTQYF. The CDR3 DNA is TGTGCCAGCAGACTAGCGGGAGGCACAGATACGCAGTATTTT.

This chain uses TRBV2 with TRBJ2-1; 8 bases map to TRBD2. The CDR3 totals 14 residues. In germline, CDR1 is SNHLY, CDR2 FYNNEI. The ends lost 9 bases at V and 9 bases at J; junction bases unmatched: 13. CDR3 sequence reads: CASSRLAPEVEQFF. CDR3 bases: TGTGCCAGTTCCCGACTAGCGCCTGAGGTTGAGCAGTTCTTC. The full variable domain, with the rest looked up from reference TRBV2 and TRBJ2-1, is EPEVTQTPSHQVTQMGQEVILRCVPISNHLYFYWYRQILGQKVEFLVSFYNNEISEKSEIFDDQFSVERPDGSNFTLKIRSTKLEDSAMYFCASSRLAPEVEQFFGPGTRLTVL.

The genes are TRBV25-1 and TRBJ1-1; D not certain. The V gene's germline CDR1 is MGHDK and CDR2 SYGVNS. The CDR3 length is 12 residues. V was trimmed by 5 bases and J by 7 bases, leaving 11 bases between them. The CDR3 bases are TGTGCCAGCAGTCGATCCGGTGGTGAAGCTTTCTTT. It encodes CASSRSGGEAFF.